Reported below is one TCR beta chain. This sample is drawn from a study of cytomegalovirus exposure and HLA in healthy donors. The V segment lost 3 bases and the J segment 5 bases; nucleotides outside the gene matches: 5. The CDR3 contains 15 residues. Germline lookup yields CDR1 GTSNPN and CDR2 SVGIG (reference sequence). 60 Vbeta and 13 Jbeta primers were used in PCR. Generated by immunoSEQ multiplex PCR, the TCRdb table keeps only in-frame clones and is missing some. The sample records around 62,000 clones, around four fifths being singletons. The chain has TRBV30 and TRBJ1-6; 9 bases map to TRBD1. The TCR comes from a male donor in good health and CMV-seropositive. The sample consisted of PBMCs. In DNA, the CDR3 is TGTGCCTGGAGGACCCGGGACAGGGATAATTCACCCCTCCACTTT. This translates into CAWRTRDRDNSPLHF. Full variable domain (missing parts from reference TRBV30 and TRBJ1-6): SQTIHQWPATLVQPVGSPLSLECTVEGTSNPNLYWYRQAAGRGLQLLFYSVGIGQISSEVPQNLSASRPQDRQFILSSKKLLLSDSGFYLCAWRTRDRDNSPLHFGNGTRLTVT.